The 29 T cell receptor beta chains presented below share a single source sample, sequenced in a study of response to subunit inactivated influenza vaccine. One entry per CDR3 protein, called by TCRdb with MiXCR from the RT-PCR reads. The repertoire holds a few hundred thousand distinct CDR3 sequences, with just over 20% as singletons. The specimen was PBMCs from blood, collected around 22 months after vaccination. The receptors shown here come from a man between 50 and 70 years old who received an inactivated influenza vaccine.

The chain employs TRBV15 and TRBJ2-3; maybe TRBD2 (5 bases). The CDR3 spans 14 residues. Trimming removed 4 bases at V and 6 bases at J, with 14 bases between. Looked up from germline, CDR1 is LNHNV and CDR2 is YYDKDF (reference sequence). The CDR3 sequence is CATSKDGIRDTQYF. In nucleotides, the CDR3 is TGTGCCACCAGCAAAGACGGGATCCGGGATACGCAGTATTTT.

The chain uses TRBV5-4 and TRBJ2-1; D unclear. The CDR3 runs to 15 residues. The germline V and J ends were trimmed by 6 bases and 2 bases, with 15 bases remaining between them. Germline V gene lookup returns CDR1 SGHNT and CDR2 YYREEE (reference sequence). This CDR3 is CASNINVGAYNEQFF. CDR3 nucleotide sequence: TGTGCCAGCAACATAAACGTTGGGGCCTACAATGAGCAGTTCTTC.

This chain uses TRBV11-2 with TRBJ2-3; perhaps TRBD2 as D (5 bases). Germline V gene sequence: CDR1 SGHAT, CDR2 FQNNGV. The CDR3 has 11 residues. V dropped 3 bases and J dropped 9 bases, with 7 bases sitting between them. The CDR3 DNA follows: TGTGCCAGCAGCTTCGGGAACACGCAGTATTTT. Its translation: CASSFGNTQYF.

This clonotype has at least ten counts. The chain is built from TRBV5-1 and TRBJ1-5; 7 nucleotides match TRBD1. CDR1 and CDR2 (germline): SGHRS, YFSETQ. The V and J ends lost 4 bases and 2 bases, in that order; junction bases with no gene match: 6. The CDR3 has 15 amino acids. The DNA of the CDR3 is TGCGCCAGCAGCCTGACAGGGTCGGGCAATCAGCCCCAGCATTTT. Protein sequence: CASSLTGSGNQPQHF.

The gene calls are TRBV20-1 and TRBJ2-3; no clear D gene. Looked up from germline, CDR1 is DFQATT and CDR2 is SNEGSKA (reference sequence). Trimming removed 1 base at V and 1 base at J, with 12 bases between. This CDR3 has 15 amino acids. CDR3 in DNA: TGCAGTGCTAGAGGAAGGCTCCCTGGCACAGATACGCAGTATTTT. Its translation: CSARGRLPGTDTQYF.

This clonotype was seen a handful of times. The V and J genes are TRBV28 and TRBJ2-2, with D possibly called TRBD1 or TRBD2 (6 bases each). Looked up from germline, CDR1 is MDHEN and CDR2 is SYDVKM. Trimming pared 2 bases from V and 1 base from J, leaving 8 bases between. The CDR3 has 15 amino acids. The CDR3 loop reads CASSLRGQNTGELFF. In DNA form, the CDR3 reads TGTGCCAGCAGTTTACGGGGGCAGAACACCGGGGAGCTGTTTTTT.

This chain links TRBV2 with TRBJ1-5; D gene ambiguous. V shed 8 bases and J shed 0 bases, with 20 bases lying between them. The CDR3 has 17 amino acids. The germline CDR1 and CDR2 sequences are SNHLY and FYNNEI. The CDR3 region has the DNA TGTGCCAGCTCACCTCGATCGCTGGGGAATAGCAATCAGCCCCAGCATTTT. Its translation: CASSPRSLGNSNQPQHF.

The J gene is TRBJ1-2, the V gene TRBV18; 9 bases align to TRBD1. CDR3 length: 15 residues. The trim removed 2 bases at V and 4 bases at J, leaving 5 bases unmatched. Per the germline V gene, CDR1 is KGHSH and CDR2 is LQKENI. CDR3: CASSPETGGVYGYTF. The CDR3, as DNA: TGTGCCAGCTCACCAGAGACAGGGGGTGTCTATGGCTACACCTTC.

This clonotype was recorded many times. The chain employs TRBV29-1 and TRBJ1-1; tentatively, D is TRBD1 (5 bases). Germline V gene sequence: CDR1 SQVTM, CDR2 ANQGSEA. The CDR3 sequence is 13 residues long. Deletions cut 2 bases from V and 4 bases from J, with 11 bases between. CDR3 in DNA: TGCAGCGTTGAAACCTCAGGGAGCACTGAAGCTTTCTTT. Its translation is CSVETSGSTEAFF.

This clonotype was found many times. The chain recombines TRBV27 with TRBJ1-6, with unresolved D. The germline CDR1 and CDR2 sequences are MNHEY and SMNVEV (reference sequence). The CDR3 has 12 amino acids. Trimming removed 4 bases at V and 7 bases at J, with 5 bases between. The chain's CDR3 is CASSYTNSPLHF. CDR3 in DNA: TGTGCCAGCAGTTATACAAATTCACCCCTCCACTTT.

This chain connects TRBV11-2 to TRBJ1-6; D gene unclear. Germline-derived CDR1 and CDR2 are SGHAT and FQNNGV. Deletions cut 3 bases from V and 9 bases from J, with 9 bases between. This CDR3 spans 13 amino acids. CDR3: CASSFSEASPLHF. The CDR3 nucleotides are TGTGCCAGCAGCTTTTCTGAAGCTTCACCCCTCCACTTT.

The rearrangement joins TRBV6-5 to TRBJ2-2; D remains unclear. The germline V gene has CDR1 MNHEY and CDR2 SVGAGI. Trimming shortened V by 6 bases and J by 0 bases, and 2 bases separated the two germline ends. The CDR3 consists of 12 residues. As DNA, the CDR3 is TGTGCCAGCAGATCGAACACCGGGGAGCTGTTTTTT. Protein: CASRSNTGELFF.

The CDR3 loop reads CASSEGEGSSYNSPLHF. The CDR3, as DNA: TGTGCCAGCAGTGAAGGTGAGGGGTCCTCCTATAATTCACCCCTCCACTTT. The rearrangement links TRBV25-1 to TRBJ1-6, with TRBD1 as a possible D gene (5 bases). The CDR3 is 17 amino acids. V lost 2 bases and J 0 bases, leaving 11 bases between the germline ends. Germline V CDR1 and CDR2: MGHDK, SYGVNS.

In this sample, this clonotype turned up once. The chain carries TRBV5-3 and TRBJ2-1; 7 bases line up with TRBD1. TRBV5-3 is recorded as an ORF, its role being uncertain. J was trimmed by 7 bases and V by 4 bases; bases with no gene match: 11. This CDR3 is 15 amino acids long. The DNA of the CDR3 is TGTGCCAGAAGCCTCGACAGGGATCGGGATAATGAGCAGTTCTTC. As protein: CARSLDRDRDNEQFF.

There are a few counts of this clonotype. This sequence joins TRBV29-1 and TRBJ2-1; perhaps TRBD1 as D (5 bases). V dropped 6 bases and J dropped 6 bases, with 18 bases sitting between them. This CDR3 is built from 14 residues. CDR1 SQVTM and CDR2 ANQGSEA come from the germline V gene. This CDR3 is CSVEQSDRLNEQFF. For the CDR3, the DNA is TGCAGCGTCGAACAATCCGACAGACTCAATGAGCAGTTCTTC.

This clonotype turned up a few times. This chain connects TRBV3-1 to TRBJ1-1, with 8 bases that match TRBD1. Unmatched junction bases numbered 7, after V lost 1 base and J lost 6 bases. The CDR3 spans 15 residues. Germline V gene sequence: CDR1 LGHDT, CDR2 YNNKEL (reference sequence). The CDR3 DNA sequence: TGTGCCAGCAGCCAAGTTCCAGGGGGCGCCGCTGAAGCTTTCTTT. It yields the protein CASSQVPGGAAEAFF.

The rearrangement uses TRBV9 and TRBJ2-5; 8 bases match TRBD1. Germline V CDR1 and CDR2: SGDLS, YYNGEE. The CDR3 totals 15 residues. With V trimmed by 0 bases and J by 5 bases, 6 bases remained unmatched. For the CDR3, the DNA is TGTGCCAGCAGCGTAGCTATTTACAGGGGGGAGACCCAGTACTTC. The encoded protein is CASSVAIYRGETQYF.

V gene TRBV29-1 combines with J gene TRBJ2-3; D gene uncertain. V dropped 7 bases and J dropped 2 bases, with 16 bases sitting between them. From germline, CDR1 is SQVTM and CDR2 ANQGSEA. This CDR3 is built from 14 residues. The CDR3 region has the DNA TGCAGCGCCTCCCCTCTGGCCCTCACAGATACGCAGTATTTT. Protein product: CSASPLALTDTQYF.

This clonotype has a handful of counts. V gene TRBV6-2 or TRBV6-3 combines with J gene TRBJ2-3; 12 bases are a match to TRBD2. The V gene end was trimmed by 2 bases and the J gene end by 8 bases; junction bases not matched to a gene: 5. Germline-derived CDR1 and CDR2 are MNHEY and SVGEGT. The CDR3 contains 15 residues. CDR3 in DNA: TGTGCCAGCAGTTACCGGACTAGCGGGATGGCTACGCAGTATTTT. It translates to CASSYRTSGMATQYF.

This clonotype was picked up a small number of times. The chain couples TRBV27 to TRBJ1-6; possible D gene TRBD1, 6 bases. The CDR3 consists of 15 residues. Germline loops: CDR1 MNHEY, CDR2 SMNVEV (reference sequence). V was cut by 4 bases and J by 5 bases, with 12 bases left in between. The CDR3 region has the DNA TGTGCCAGCAGTTCAAGGACAGCAAATAATTCACCCCTCCACTTT. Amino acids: CASSSRTANNSPLHF.

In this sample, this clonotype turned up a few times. CDR3 bases: TGCAGTGCTCAAGACCCAGGGCTGGGGACTGAAGCTTTCTTT. Protein: CSAQDPGLGTEAFF. The chain is built from TRBV20-1 and TRBJ1-1; a possible D gene is TRBD1 (5 bases). Germline V gene data show CDR1 as DFQATT and CDR2 as SNEGSKA (reference sequence). CDR3 length: 14 residues. V was clipped by 5 bases and J by 5 bases, with 18 bases between them.

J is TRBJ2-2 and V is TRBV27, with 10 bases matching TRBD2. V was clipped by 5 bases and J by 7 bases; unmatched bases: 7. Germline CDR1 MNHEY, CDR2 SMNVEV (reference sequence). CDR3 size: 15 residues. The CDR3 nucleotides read TGTGCCAGCAGTAGGAGCGGGGGGGGTATCGGGGAGCTGTTTTTT. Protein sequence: CASSRSGGGIGELFF.

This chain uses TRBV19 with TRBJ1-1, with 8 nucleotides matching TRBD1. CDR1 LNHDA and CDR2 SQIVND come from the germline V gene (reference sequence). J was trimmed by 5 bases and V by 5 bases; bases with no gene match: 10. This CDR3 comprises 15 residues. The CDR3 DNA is TGTGCCAGTAGTGCCCGACAGGGGATGGGTACTGAAGCTTTCTTT. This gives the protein CASSARQGMGTEAFF.

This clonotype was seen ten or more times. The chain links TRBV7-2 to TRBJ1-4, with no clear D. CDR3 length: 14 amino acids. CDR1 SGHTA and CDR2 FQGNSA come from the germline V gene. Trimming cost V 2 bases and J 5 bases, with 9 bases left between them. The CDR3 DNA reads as TGTGCCAGCAGCTTAAGGACCTCAAATGAAAAACTGTTTTTT. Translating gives CASSLRTSNEKLFF.

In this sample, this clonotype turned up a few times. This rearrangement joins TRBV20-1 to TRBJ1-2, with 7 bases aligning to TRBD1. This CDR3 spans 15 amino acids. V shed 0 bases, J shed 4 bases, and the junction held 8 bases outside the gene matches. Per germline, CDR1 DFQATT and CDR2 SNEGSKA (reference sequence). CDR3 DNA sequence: TGCAGTGCTAGAGACTATATAGGGGGCGGCTATGGCTACACCTTC. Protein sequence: CSARDYIGGGYGYTF.

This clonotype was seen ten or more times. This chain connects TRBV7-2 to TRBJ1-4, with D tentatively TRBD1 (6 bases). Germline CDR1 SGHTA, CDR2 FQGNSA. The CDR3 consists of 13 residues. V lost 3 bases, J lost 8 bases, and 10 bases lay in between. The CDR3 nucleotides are TGTGCCAGCAGCTTCGGCAGGGGAGAAAAACTGTTTTTT. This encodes CASSFGRGEKLFF.

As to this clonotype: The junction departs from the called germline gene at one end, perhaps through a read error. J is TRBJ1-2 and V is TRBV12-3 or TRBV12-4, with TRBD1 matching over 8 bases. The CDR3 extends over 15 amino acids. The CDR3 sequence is CASSPGTGGSYAYTF. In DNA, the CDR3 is TGTGCCAGCAGCCCAGGGACAGGAGGCAGCTATGCCTACACCTTC.

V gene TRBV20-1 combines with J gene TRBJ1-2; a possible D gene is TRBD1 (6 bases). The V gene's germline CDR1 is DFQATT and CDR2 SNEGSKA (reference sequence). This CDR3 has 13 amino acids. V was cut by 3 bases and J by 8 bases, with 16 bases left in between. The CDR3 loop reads CSASAGRGYGYTF. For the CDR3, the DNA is TGCAGTGCTAGCGCCGGCAGGGGATACGGCTACACCTTC.

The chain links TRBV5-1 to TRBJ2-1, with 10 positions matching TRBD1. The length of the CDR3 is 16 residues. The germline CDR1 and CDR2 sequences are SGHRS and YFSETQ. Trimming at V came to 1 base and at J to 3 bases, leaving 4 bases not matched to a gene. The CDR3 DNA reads TGCGCCAGCAGCTTGCAGGGACAGGGGAACTACAATGAGCAGTTCTTC. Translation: CASSLQGQGNYNEQFF.